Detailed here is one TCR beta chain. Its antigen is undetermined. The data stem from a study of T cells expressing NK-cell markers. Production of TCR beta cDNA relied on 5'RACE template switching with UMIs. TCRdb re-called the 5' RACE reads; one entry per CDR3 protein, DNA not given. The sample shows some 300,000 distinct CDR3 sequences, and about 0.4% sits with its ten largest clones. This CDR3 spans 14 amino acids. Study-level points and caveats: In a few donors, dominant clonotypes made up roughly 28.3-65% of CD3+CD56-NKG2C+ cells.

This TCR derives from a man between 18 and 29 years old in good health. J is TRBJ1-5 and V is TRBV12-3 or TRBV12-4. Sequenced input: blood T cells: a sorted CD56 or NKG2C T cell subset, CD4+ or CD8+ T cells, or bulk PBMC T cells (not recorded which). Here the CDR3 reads CASSPKSSNQPQHF.